The rows below give T cell receptor beta chains drawn from one sample of a study of T cells after yellow fever vaccination. TCRdb reanalysed the 5' RACE reads using MiXCR and keeps one entry per CDR3 protein. The data hold 200,000 to 300,000 distinct CDR3 sequences, with 13% observed a single time. Sequenced here: CD4+ T cells sorted from PBMCs, sampled 45 days after the yellow fever booster vaccination. These receptor sequences come from a man aged 25 to 40 who received the YFV17D yellow fever vaccine. Both conserved end residues are part of each CDR3. D genes are given only for firm matches. Clone sizes are given selectively: once, few, many, or a class where the clone is expanded.

d_call clone_size j_call v_call cdr3_aa cdr3_nt
TRBD1 - TRBJ2-1 TRBV7-2 CASSLEGQGLGEQFF TGTGCCAGCAGCTTAGAAGGACAGGGATTGGGTGAGCAGTTCTTC
TRBD2 many TRBJ2-1 TRBV7-3 CASSRSGRADNEQFF TGTGCCAGCAGCCGTAGCGGGAGGGCCGACAATGAGCAGTTCTTC
- - TRBJ2-2 TRBV5-1 CASSSRENTGELFF TGCGCCAGCAGCTCCCGGGAAAACACCGGGGAGCTGTTTTTT
- few TRBJ1-6 TRBV20-1 CSARDSASGWNSPLHF TGCAGTGCTAGAGATTCGGCGTCGGGTTGGAATTCACCCCTCCACTTT
TRBD2 - TRBJ2-1 TRBV29-1 CSVGTSGTSYNEQFF TGCAGCGTGGGGACTAGCGGGACCTCCTACAATGAGCAGTTCTTC
- - TRBJ2-7 TRBV27 CASSSTAAGAGYEQYF TGTGCCAGCAGTTCAACCGCCGCGGGGGCGGGCTACGAGCAGTACTTC
- - TRBJ2-2 TRBV1 CTSSQDGASGRRGGELFF TGCACCAGCAGCCAAGACGGGGCCAGCGGGAGGAGAGGCGGGGAGCTGTTTTTT
TRBD2 many TRBJ2-5 TRBV29-1 CSVRLAGWETQYF TGCAGCGTTAGACTAGCGGGATGGGAGACCCAGTACTTC
- - TRBJ1-5 TRBV7-2 CASSLTLNQPQHF TGTGCCAGCAGCTTGACATTGAATCAGCCCCAGCATTTT
- many TRBJ2-7 TRBV29-1 CSATSPGHTYEQYF TGCAGCGCGACTTCCCCGGGACATACCTACGAGCAGTACTTC
- few TRBJ2-3 TRBV7-2 CASSLKYTDTQYF TGTGCCAGCAGCTTAAAATACACAGATACGCAGTATTTT
TRBD2 many TRBJ2-7 TRBV12-3/TRBV12-4 CASSLAAGGSYEQYF TGTGCCAGCAGTCTCGCAGCGGGAGGGTCCTACGAGCAGTACTTC
- - TRBJ2-7 TRBV29-1 CSVAKSIYEQYF TGCAGCGTCGCCAAGTCAATCTACGAGCAGTACTTC
- few TRBJ1-1 TRBV20-1 CSASDSNTEAFF TGCAGTGCGAGTGATTCGAACACTGAAGCTTTCTTT
- - TRBJ1-2 TRBV10-3 CAVRLSNYGYTF TGTGCAGTTCGTCTATCTAACTATGGCTACACCTTC
TRBD2 - TRBJ2-1 TRBV30 CAFSGLAINEQFF TGTGCCTTCAGCGGACTAGCTATCAATGAGCAGTTCTTC
- many TRBJ2-7 TRBV7-2 CASSSPPSYEQYF TGTGCCAGCAGCTCACCGCCCAGCTACGAGCAGTACTTC
TRBD2 - TRBJ2-2 TRBV6-4 CASSDGTSGWRSRAGELFF TGTGCCAGCAGTGACGGGACTAGCGGGTGGCGGTCGAGAGCCGGGGAGCTGTTTTTT
TRBD2 many TRBJ2-2 TRBV7-6 CASRPGLAGATGTGELFF TGTGCCAGCAGACCGGGACTAGCGGGAGCGACGGGAACCGGGGAGCTGTTTTTT
TRBD2 few TRBJ2-3 TRBV7-9 CASRHTSGSLDTQYF TGTGCCAGCAGGCATACTAGCGGGAGTTTAGATACGCAGTATTTT
- - TRBJ2-1 TRBV6-1 CATIYSLQPNEQFF TGTGCCACCATCTATTCCCTTCAACCGAATGAGCAGTTCTTC
- - TRBJ2-5 TRBV5-1 CASRSPPDGQETQYF TGCGCCAGCAGGAGTCCCCCGGACGGGCAAGAGACCCAGTACTTC
- many TRBJ2-2 TRBV15 CATSRDRAGDDIGELFF TGTGCCACCAGCAGAGATCGGGCAGGGGATGATATCGGGGAGCTGTTTTTT
TRBD2 many TRBJ2-3 TRBV7-3 CASSLGVSGNTDTQYF TGTGCCAGCAGCTTAGGCGTTAGCGGGAACACAGATACGCAGTATTTT
- - TRBJ2-1 TRBV21-1 CASSETTRSDEQFF TGTGCCAGCAGCGAAACGACTAGATCGGATGAGCAGTTCTTC
- - TRBJ2-5 TRBV15 CATSTRLVAAETQYF TGTGCCACCAGCACCCGGTTGGTGGCCGCAGAGACCCAGTACTTC
TRBD2 - TRBJ2-3 TRBV20-1 CSALRLAGKADTQYF TGCAGTGCCCTAAGACTAGCGGGAAAGGCAGATACGCAGTATTTT
- - TRBJ2-1 TRBV4-3 CASSQGRDRINNEQFF TGCGCCAGCAGCCAAGGACGAGACAGGATAAACAATGAGCAGTTCTTC
- few TRBJ2-4 TRBV28 CASSSAGSLNQYF TGTGCCAGCAGTTCCGCCGGGAGCCTAAATCAGTACTTC
- many TRBJ2-2 TRBV5-4 CASSRRGSDTGELFF TGTGCCAGCAGTAGGAGGGGCTCCGACACCGGGGAGCTGTTTTTT
- few TRBJ2-7 TRBV7-8 CASSSLHTASYEQYF TGTGCCAGCAGCTCACTCCACACGGCTTCCTACGAGCAGTACTTC
- few TRBJ2-1 TRBV20-1 CRPLVAGRGTNEQFF TGCAGACCCTTGGTCGCGGGGAGAGGAACGAATGAGCAGTTCTTC